This is a list of T cell receptor beta chains from one sample in a study of cytomegalovirus exposure and HLA in healthy donors. TCRdb's copy holds only in-frame clones and misses some; the assay was immunoSEQ multiplex PCR. Here the sample spans about 140,000 clones, around 75% being singletons. Sequencing input: PBMCs. The receptors derive from a female donor in good health and CMV-seronegative. CDR3s leave out the opening cysteine and the closing phenylalanine or tryptophan. D genes are given only for firm matches.

J,D,V,CDR3
TRBJ2-5,NA,TRBV19,ASSMSPPTILQETQY
TRBJ1-5,NA,TRBV19,ASSSGPQPQH
TRBJ2-1,TRBD1,TRBV2,ASSEWTGGVGQF
TRBJ1-4,NA,TRBV28,ASTQGNEKLF
TRBJ2-7,NA,TRBV29-1,SVGRQARSSYEQY
TRBJ1-1,TRBD1,TRBV6-5,ASSYRQGTTEAF
TRBJ1-1,NA,TRBV27,ATWGGENTEAF
TRBJ2-2,TRBD1,TRBV29-1,SVSGTGETGELF
TRBJ2-3,TRBD2,TRBV9,ASSVPGRASGSPDTQY
TRBJ2-1,NA,TRBV12-5,ASGTGLNYNEQF
TRBJ2-7,TRBD2,TRBV5-4,ASSFSGSSYEQY
TRBJ1-1,NA,TRBV11-3,ASSKRGTAEAF
TRBJ1-2,TRBD1,TRBV25-1,ASSDPGQPNYGYT
TRBJ1-5,NA,TRBV19,ASTPYSNQPQH
TRBJ1-5,NA,TRBV28,ASSLGGISTNQPQH
TRBJ2-1,NA,TRBV7-2,ASSLSRINEQF
TRBJ1-1,TRBD1,TRBV28,ASSNPRTGANTEAF
TRBJ2-7,NA,TRBV11-2,ASSLGSDGTYEQY
TRBJ1-5,TRBD1,TRBV28,ASRPQGASNQPQH
TRBJ2-3,TRBD1,TRBV6-1,ASSERQGSADTQY
TRBJ2-7,NA,TRBV5-1,ASSLVLRRDSYEQY
TRBJ1-2,NA,TRBV30,AWSSTGPLMGGYT
TRBJ1-5,NA,TRBV19,ASSTGLYSNQPQH
TRBJ2-3,TRBD2,TRBV19,ASSLGLADTQY
TRBJ2-7,TRBD1,TRBV4-1,ASSPSGDRGSYEQY
TRBJ1-1,TRBD1,TRBV30,AWMFQGVGMNTEAF
TRBJ2-5,NA,TRBV6-1,ASISRSPQETQY
TRBJ1-2,TRBD1,TRBV29-1,SVVPSTGEKYGYT
TRBJ1-2,NA,TRBV19,ASRAGGNYGYT
TRBJ1-2,NA,TRBV5-6,ASSLGTAYGYT
TRBJ2-7,NA,TRBV7-9,ASSLREEIGEQY
TRBJ2-7,NA,TRBV5-5,ASSFGGAEREQY
TRBJ2-1,TRBD1,TRBV10-2,AIRDSAYNEQF
TRBJ2-7,TRBD2,TRBV29-1,SVVRLAGEEQY
TRBJ2-1,TRBD1,TRBV4-1,ASSQDVGQYNEQF
TRBJ1-3,NA,TRBV15,ATSRDSSGNTIY
TRBJ2-1,NA,TRBV5-1,ASSLERGGDRQF
TRBJ2-3,TRBD2,TRBV7-2,ASYPWAGADTQY
TRBJ1-1,NA,TRBV7-8,ASSYLGGTMNTEAF
TRBJ2-3,NA,TRBV6-5,ASSRLGSTDTQY
TRBJ2-3,TRBD1,TRBV2,ASRQGAHLADTQY
TRBJ2-1,NA,TRBV5-1,ASSLIDNEQF
TRBJ2-5,TRBD1,TRBV7-9,ASSERGTGGKTQY
TRBJ2-7,TRBD2,TRBV28,ASFGGAGVSYEQY
TRBJ1-2,NA,TRBV18,ASSPRGRGDYGYT
TRBJ1-1,TRBD1,TRBV5-4,ASSRDRNTEAF
TRBJ2-7,TRBD2,TRBV7-9,ASSWETSGSDEQY